The T cell receptor beta chain described here comes from a study of siplizumab effects on memory and regulatory T cells. The CDR3 has 17 residues. J lost 5 bases, V lost 0 bases, and 10 bases had no gene match. The germline V gene has CDR1 SGHVS and CDR2 FQNEAQ. Roughly 100,000 TCR templates underwent assay in each sample. Libraries were prepared by immunoSEQ multiplex PCR; TCRdb keeps only in-frame clonotypes and omits some of them. The sample includes about 94,000 clones, 94% of them seen just once. As to this clone: Its antigen is not known.

Findings of the study overall: Naive or memory phenotype assignment was not possible for roughly 75-95% of proliferating CD4+ or CD8+ clones. The mean Treg-derived percentage of mappable alloreactive CD4+ clones was approximately 69% with siplizumab compared with roughly 30% in controls.

The clonotype originates from a human donor in good health. Specimen: non-Treg CD4+ T cells sorted from blood. The chain recombines TRBV7-8 with TRBJ2-3; the match to TRBD1 covers 8 bases. The DNA for the CDR3 is TGTGCCAGCAGCTTAGCGAGGGTGACAGGGGCTGGAGATACGCAGTATTTT. Its translation: CASSLARVTGAGDTQYF.